The 22 T cell receptor beta chains presented below share a single source sample, sequenced in a study of cytomegalovirus exposure and HLA in healthy donors. It was with 60 Vbeta and 13 Jbeta primers that the PCR ran. Repertoires were generated with immunoSEQ multiplex PCR, while TCRdb's copy carries only in-frame clones and drops some. Here the sample spans 150,000 to 200,000 clones, roughly four fifths being singletons. The specimen was PBMCs. Receptors were obtained from a man in his fifties or sixties in good health and CMV-seronegative.

The chain recombines TRBV27 with TRBJ2-7; the D gene is possibly TRBD2 (5 bases). V was trimmed by 4 bases and J by 4 bases, leaving 5 bases between them. CDR3 length: 11 amino acids. Germline CDR1 MNHEY, CDR2 SMNVEV (reference sequence). The CDR3 DNA follows: TGTGCCAGCAGTTCGGGATACGAGCAGTACTTC. This encodes CASSSGYEQYF.

This chain joins TRBV7-2 and TRBJ1-1, with D possibly matching TRBD1 (6 bases). Germline lookup yields CDR1 SGHTA and CDR2 FQGNSA. The CDR3 is made up of 16 amino acids. The V end lost 7 bases, the J end lost 0 bases, and 18 bases lay between the germline ends. The CDR3 DNA sequence: TGTGCCAGCACTCCCTACCGTACAGGGCTGAACACTGAAGCTTTCTTT. It codes for CASTPYRTGLNTEAFF.

This clone was recorded a few times. V usage is TRBV5-4 and J usage is TRBJ2-4; D not certain. The CDR3 consists of 17 residues. Between the trimmed V and J ends, which lost 2 bases and 4 bases, there was a span of 19 bases. The V gene's germline CDR1 is SGHNT and CDR2 YYREEE (reference sequence). The CDR3 protein is CASSFDPGKGAKNIQYF. In nucleotides, the CDR3 is TGTGCCAGCAGCTTTGACCCTGGAAAAGGAGCTAAAAACATTCAGTACTTC.

The chain is built from TRBV6-6 and TRBJ1-2; tentatively, D is TRBD1 (6 bases). Germline V CDR1 and CDR2: MNHNY, SVGAGI (reference sequence). There are 13 residues in the CDR3. V gave up 6 bases and J gave up 2 bases, with 10 bases separating them. CDR3 protein: CASRGGTNYGYTF. The CDR3 nucleotides read TGTGCCAGCAGGGGAGGGACAAACTATGGCTACACCTTC.

The rearrangement joins TRBV19 to TRBJ2-2; 11 positions match TRBD1. The CDR3 covers 17 residues. Trimming cost V 5 bases and J 0 bases; bases outside gene matches: 5. Germline CDR1 is LNHDA and CDR2 is SQIVND (reference sequence). Here the CDR3 DNA reads TGTGCCAGTAGTCCCAGGACAGGGGGCGCGAACACCGGGGAGCTGTTTTTT. Translating it yields CASSPRTGGANTGELFF.

This sequence joins TRBV7-2 and TRBJ1-3; a weak D match, TRBD1 (6 bases). Trimming took off 2 bases at V and 2 bases at J, with 10 bases between the two ends. The germline V gene encodes CDR1 SGHTA and CDR2 FQGNSA. The CDR3 loop spans 15 amino acids. The CDR3 sequence: CASSLLGQPGNTIYF. The CDR3 nucleotides are TGTGCCAGCAGCTTACTTGGACAGCCTGGAAACACCATATATTTT.

This clone has more than one count but fewer than ten. V and J are TRBV4-1 and TRBJ1-4; maybe TRBD1 (5 bases). Trimming pared 0 bases from V and 4 bases from J, leaving 15 bases between. Germline V gene data show CDR1 as MGHRA and CDR2 as YSYEKL. The CDR3 has 17 amino acids. Here the CDR3 reads CASSQDFPGRGNEKLFF. DNA for the CDR3: TGCGCCAGCAGCCAAGACTTTCCCGGGAGGGGTAATGAAAAACTGTTTTTT.

The chain recombines TRBV28 with TRBJ2-1, with 9 bases fitting TRBD2. CDR3 length: 16 residues. Germline V gene lookup returns CDR1 MDHEN and CDR2 SYDVKM. After removal of 8 bases from V and 5 bases from J, the junction contained 13 bases not matched to a gene. The CDR3 loop is CASRNGGLAGDNEQFF. For the CDR3, the DNA is TGTGCCAGCCGTAATGGGGGACTAGCTGGGGACAATGAGCAGTTCTTC.

The CDR3 nucleotides read TGTGCCAGTAGTGATGTAGACAGTAATCAGCCCCAGCATTTT. This translates into CASSDVDSNQPQHF. The rearrangement joins TRBV19 to TRBJ1-5, with a possible D match to TRBD1 (5 bases). Trimming shortened V by 5 bases and J by 4 bases, and 12 bases separated the two germline ends. The CDR3 covers 14 residues. Germline V gives CDR1 LNHDA, CDR2 SQIVND (reference sequence).

J is TRBJ2-2 and V is TRBV29-1; 8 bases map to TRBD2. With V trimmed by 7 bases and J by 5 bases, 6 bases remained unmatched. Germline lookup yields CDR1 SQVTM and CDR2 ANQGSEA. The CDR3 runs to 13 residues. The CDR3 protein is CSAGSGGTGELFF. CDR3 nucleotide sequence: TGCAGCGCTGGGAGCGGGGGTACCGGGGAGCTGTTTTTT.

This clone was counted once. The rearrangement uses TRBV18 and TRBJ2-7; possibly TRBD1 for D (7 bases). The CDR3 consists of 14 residues. Germline V gives CDR1 KGHSH, CDR2 LQKENI. Trimming stripped 3 bases from V and 2 bases from J, with 11 bases between. This CDR3 reads CASSPAGQTYEQYF. The DNA for the CDR3 is TGTGCCAGCTCACCCGCGGGACAGACCTACGAGCAGTACTTC.

This rearrangement joins TRBV2 to TRBJ2-5; 7 bases are a match to TRBD1. Germline V gene lookup returns CDR1 SNHLY and CDR2 FYNNEI. V lost 4 bases to trimming and J lost 2 bases; unmatched junction nucleotides: 4. The CDR3 spans 14 residues. The CDR3 DNA reads TGTGCCAGCAGTGTCATGGGACAGCAAGAGACCCAGTACTTC. Amino acid sequence: CASSVMGQQETQYF.

The chain uses TRBV27 and TRBJ2-5, with 8 bases fitting TRBD1. CDR1 is MNHEY and CDR2 is SMNVEV in the germline V gene (reference sequence). The length of the CDR3 is 15 residues. V was pared by 6 bases and J by 5 bases, with 11 bases of the junction left unmatched. The CDR3 DNA is TGTGCCAGCAGCCCTACCCGACAGGGGTCCGAGACCCAGTACTTC. This encodes CASSPTRQGSETQYF.

The genes are TRBV5-1 and TRBJ2-3; D is undetermined. The germline V gene has CDR1 SGHRS and CDR2 YFSETQ. The V and J ends lost 0 bases and 0 bases respectively, with 5 bases between them. CDR3 length: 14 residues. The CDR3 DNA sequence: TGCGCCAGCAGCTTGGATCTAAGCACAGATACGCAGTATTTT. Amino acids: CASSLDLSTDTQYF.

The chain joins TRBV12-5 to TRBJ2-3; possible D gene TRBD1, 5 bases. Germline assignment: CDR1 LGHNT and CDR2 FRNRAP. This CDR3 is 14 amino acids long. The V end was cut by 6 bases, the J end by 0 bases, with 10 bases between. In nucleotides, the CDR3 is TGTGCTAGTGGCAACAGGCCGAGCACAGATACGCAGTATTTT. Translating gives CASGNRPSTDTQYF.

For this clone: The junction does not match germline at one end; this may be a read error. The chain carries TRBV7-9 and TRBJ1-5; D gene ambiguous. This CDR3 region has 12 residues. Looked up from germline, CDR1 is SEHNR and CDR2 is FQNEAQ (reference sequence). DNA for the CDR3: TGTTCCAGCAGCTACTCCAATCAGCCCCAGCATTTT. Translating it yields CSSSYSNQPQHF. The variable domain in full, completed from reference TRBV7-9 and TRBJ1-5, reads DTGVSQNPRHKITKRGQNVTFRCDPISEHNRLYWYRQTLGQGPEFLTYFQNEAQLEKSRLLSDRFSAERPKGSFSTLEIQRTEQGDSAMYLCSSSYSNQPQHFGDGTRLSIL.

V gene TRBV11-2 combines with J gene TRBJ2-7, with D possibly being TRBD2 (5 bases). The CDR3 length is 14 residues. The germline V gene encodes CDR1 SGHAT and CDR2 FQNNGV. The V gene lost 4 bases and the J gene lost 2 bases, with 12 bases spanning the gap. In nucleotides, the CDR3 is TGTGCCAGCAGCTCCGGGGTAGTCACCTACGAGCAGTACTTC. Protein product: CASSSGVVTYEQYF.

V usage is TRBV29-1 and J usage is TRBJ2-1; 7 bases are shared with TRBD1. The CDR3 spans 11 residues. In germline, CDR1 is SQVTM, CDR2 ANQGSEA. The J segment lost 7 bases and the V segment lost 7 bases, leaving 4 bases of the junction unmatched. In nucleotides, the CDR3 is TGCAGCGCCGGGACAGATAATGAGCAGTTCTTC. Protein product: CSAGTDNEQFF.

The rearrangement links TRBV7-9 to TRBJ1-1; 9 bases fit TRBD1. CDR1 is SEHNR, CDR2 FQNEAQ, per germline (reference sequence). The J segment lost 6 bases and the V segment lost 6 bases, leaving 5 bases of the junction unmatched. The CDR3 length is 13 residues. The CDR3 spells CASSQTGGAEAFF. CDR3 in DNA: TGTGCCAGCAGTCAGACAGGGGGTGCTGAAGCTTTCTTT.

The rearrangement joins TRBV29-1 to TRBJ2-7, with TRBD2 identical over 7 bases. Losses at the gene ends were 5 bases for V and 7 bases for J; bases not matched to a gene: 8. Germline values: CDR1 SQVTM, CDR2 ANQGSEA. This CDR3 is 12 amino acids long. Here the CDR3 reads CSVRLAVGEQYF. CDR3 DNA sequence: TGCAGCGTTAGACTAGCCGTTGGGGAGCAGTACTTC.

The chain links TRBV10-3 to TRBJ1-5; TRBD1 matches at 7 bases. Germline values: CDR1 ENHRY, CDR2 SYGVKD. V lost 8 bases and J lost 4; bases outside the gene matches: 5. The CDR3 totals 13 residues. The CDR3 region has the DNA TGTGCCATCTCCGACAGGGAGAATCAGCCCCAGCATTTT. This translates into CAISDRENQPQHF.

This chain links TRBV6-5 with TRBJ1-6; 7 positions agree with TRBD1. With 0 bases clipped from V and 13 bases from J, the junction kept 9 bases outside the gene matches. The CDR3 sequence is 15 residues long. The germline V gene has CDR1 MNHEY and CDR2 SVGAGI. The CDR3 DNA follows: TGTGCCAGCAGTTACTCGAGTACAGGGGATGGTCCCCTCCACTTT. It yields the protein CASSYSSTGDGPLHF.